Listed here is a single T cell receptor beta chain. Its antigen is undetermined. PCR was performed using 60 Vbeta and 13 Jbeta primers. The repertoire was sequenced with immunoSEQ multiplex PCR; TCRdb's copy has only in-frame clones and lacks some. This sample has 35,000 to 50,000 clones, with 50% to 75% found just once. The sample is drawn from a study of cytomegalovirus exposure and HLA in healthy donors. Whole-study context: Genotyping showed less than 85% of over 350 donors falling in the Caucasian-associated ancestry cluster. Study-wide results and caveats: A later analysis found TCR association rates differed by HLA locus, highest for DRB1 and lowest for HLA-C. Certain indistinguishable V segments, among them TRBV6-2 and TRBV6-3, were excluded.

Germline values: CDR1 SGHDT, CDR2 YYEEEE. The length of the CDR3 is 15 residues. The V gene lost 4 bases and the J gene lost 2 bases, with 15 bases spanning the gap. The clonotype comes from a human donor in good health. Sequencing used PBMCs. This sequence joins TRBV5-6 and TRBJ1-1, with D possibly TRBD1 on 5 matching bases. The CDR3 nucleotides read TGTGCCAGCAGCCCAATTAGTAGGACAAACACTGAAGCTTTCTTT. Its translation is CASSPISRTNTEAFF.